The 22 T cell receptor beta chains listed next were all sequenced from one sample in a study of technical replicates of blood from a few donors. Clones were sequenced by immunoSEQ multiplex PCR, and TCRdb holds only the in-frame ones, with some missing. The profile shows under 100,000 clones, approximately 86% of them singletons. Sequenced sample: PBMCs. The receptors here all came from a human donor in good health. Some clones in this sample may be carry-over from other donors' samples.

The chain couples TRBV14 to TRBJ2-5; the match to TRBD2 covers 8 bases. The CDR3 has 16 amino acids. In germline, CDR1 is SGHDN, CDR2 FVKESK. Germline trimming cut 1 base from V and 3 bases from J; bases unmatched to any gene: 7. The CDR3 sequence is CASSQGSRLAKETQYF. For the CDR3, the DNA is TGTGCCAGCAGCCAAGGCAGCCGACTAGCGAAAGAGACCCAGTACTTC.

J is TRBJ2-5 and V is TRBV5-1; TRBD2 matches at 14 bases. The V gene's germline CDR1 is SGHRS and CDR2 YFSETQ. The CDR3 sequence is 19 residues long. The J segment lost 5 bases and the V segment lost 2 bases, leaving 14 bases of the junction unmatched. CDR3 in DNA: TGCGCCAGCAGCTTAGGACAGATGACTAGCGGGAGGGCCCCGGAGACCCAGTACTTC. It specifies CASSLGQMTSGRAPETQYF.

This chain joins TRBV7-3 and TRBJ1-2; the D gene is possibly TRBD1 (5 bases). Germline-derived CDR1 and CDR2 are SGHTA and FQGTGA. The length of the CDR3 is 13 residues. V shed 2 bases and J shed 3 bases, with 7 bases lying between them. The CDR3 sequence is CASSLGGDYGYTF. CDR3 nucleotides: TGTGCCAGCAGCTTAGGAGGGGACTATGGCTACACCTTC.

The chain uses TRBV4-2 and TRBJ1-4, with D possibly being TRBD1 (5 bases). Trimming cost V 5 bases and J 5 bases, with 12 bases left between them. This CDR3 comprises 14 residues. Looked up from germline, CDR1 is LGHNA and CDR2 is YNFKEQ. CDR3 amino acids: CASSSRVSNEKLFF. The CDR3 DNA is TGTGCCAGCAGCAGCAGGGTTTCCAATGAAAAACTGTTTTTT.

This clone appeared once. The chain combines TRBV30 with TRBJ2-1, with TRBD2 as a possible D gene (5 bases). The V and J ends lost 5 bases and 4 bases respectively, with 18 bases between them. The germline V gene has CDR1 GTSNPN and CDR2 SVGIG (reference sequence). This CDR3 has 15 residues. The chain's CDR3 is CAWSYWGATYNEQFF. As DNA, the CDR3 is TGTGCCTGGTCTTACTGGGGAGCTACGTACAATGAGCAGTTCTTC.

This chain uses TRBV5-5 with TRBJ1-6; the D is unclear. There are 16 residues in the CDR3. The V gene's germline CDR1 is SGHKS and CDR2 YYEKEE (reference sequence). Trimming stripped 0 bases from V and 6 bases from J, with 13 bases between. CDR3 nucleotide sequence: TGTGCCAGCAGCTTGGGGCGTCGGGGTCTTAATTCACCCCTCCACTTT. Protein product: CASSLGRRGLNSPLHF.

The rearrangement links TRBV11-2 to TRBJ2-7; no firm D call. Germline V gives CDR1 SGHAT, CDR2 FQNNGV. V lost 5 bases, J lost 2 bases, and 16 bases lay in between. The CDR3 is made up of 15 amino acids. CDR3: CASSESRVEAYEQYF. The CDR3 DNA follows: TGTGCCAGCAGCGAGAGTCGGGTCGAGGCCTACGAGCAGTACTTC.

V usage is TRBV27 and J usage is TRBJ1-6, with unresolved D. The germline V gene encodes CDR1 MNHEY and CDR2 SMNVEV (reference sequence). The CDR3 has 16 residues. Deletions cut 0 bases from V and 3 bases from J, with 9 bases between. In DNA form, the CDR3 reads TGTGCCAGCAGTTTATCGGGCAGGTTCTATAATTCACCCCTCCACTTT. Translated, it gives CASSLSGRFYNSPLHF.

Here the CDR3 reads CASSLRTGQPQHF. CDR3 sequence (DNA): TGTGCCAGCAGCTTAAGGACGGGGCAGCCCCAGCATTTT. This chain connects TRBV7-8 to TRBJ1-5; no definite D call. The germline gives CDR1 SGHVS, CDR2 FQNEAQ. This CDR3 contains 13 residues. Trimming removed 2 bases from V and 7 bases from J, with 9 bases in between.

J is TRBJ1-4 and V is TRBV20-1, with 10 bases lining up with TRBD1. Germline lookup yields CDR1 DFQATT and CDR2 SNEGSKA (reference sequence). The junction had 3 bases not matched to a gene; V was cut back by 6 bases and J by 11 bases. The CDR3 is 11 amino acids. The CDR3: CSAMGQGKLFF. The CDR3 region has the DNA TGCAGTGCCATGGGACAGGGGAAACTGTTTTTT.

The CDR3 loop reads CASRQGARVTEAFF. In DNA, the CDR3 is TGCGCCAGTAGACAGGGGGCGCGGGTCACTGAAGCTTTCTTT. The rearrangement uses TRBV5-1 and TRBJ1-1, with 10 bases aligning to TRBD1. Germline trimming cut 8 bases from V and 4 bases from J; bases unmatched to any gene: 8. Germline assignment: CDR1 SGHRS and CDR2 YFSETQ. CDR3 size: 14 residues.

The chain uses TRBV2 and TRBJ2-5; a possible D gene is TRBD2 (6 bases). The CDR3 covers 14 residues. V gave up 6 bases and J gave up 5 bases, with 16 bases separating them. Germline lookup yields CDR1 SNHLY and CDR2 FYNNEI. CDR3 in amino acids: CASSPPGLSETQYF. CDR3 nucleotide sequence: TGTGCCAGCAGCCCTCCGGGACTCTCGGAGACCCAGTACTTC.

The V gene is TRBV30, the J gene TRBJ2-7; D might be TRBD1 (5 bases). V was pared by 2 bases and J by 0 bases, with 11 bases between. Germline V gene lookup returns CDR1 GTSNPN and CDR2 SVGIG (reference sequence). CDR3 length equals 14 residues. CDR3 sequence: CAWSPHRPSYEQYF. The CDR3, as DNA: TGTGCCTGGAGTCCCCACAGGCCCTCCTACGAGCAGTACTTC.

The chain combines TRBV27 with TRBJ2-1, with D perhaps TRBD2 (6 bases). The germline gives CDR1 MNHEY, CDR2 SMNVEV (reference sequence). CDR3 length: 16 residues. V shed 0 bases and J shed 5 bases, with 14 bases lying between them. CDR3 sequence (DNA): TGTGCCAGCAGTTTATCGGAGGGCCCCCCTGACAATGAGCAGTTCTTC. As protein: CASSLSEGPPDNEQFF.

The chain recombines TRBV19 with TRBJ2-1; TRBD2 matches 8 bases. The CDR3 is made up of 15 amino acids. The V and J ends lost 7 bases and 1 base, in that order; junction bases with no gene match: 6. CDR1 is LNHDA, CDR2 SQIVND, per germline (reference sequence). CDR3 in amino acids: CASNLAGNSYNEQFF. For the CDR3, the DNA is TGTGCCAGTAATCTAGCGGGCAATTCCTACAATGAGCAGTTCTTC.

The chain recombines TRBV7-6 with TRBJ1-4; 8 bases align to TRBD1. In germline, CDR1 is SGHVS, CDR2 FNYEAQ. The CDR3 runs to 15 residues. With V trimmed by 2 bases and J by 8 bases, 7 bases remained unmatched. CDR3 DNA: TGTGCCAGCAGCTTATCGGCAGGGGGCGCGGAAAAACTGTTTTTT. Translated, it gives CASSLSAGGAEKLFF.

The chain uses TRBV7-9 and TRBJ2-5; perhaps TRBD2 as D (7 bases). The CDR3 consists of 15 residues. V lost 5 bases to trimming and J lost 6 bases, with 19 bases between them. The germline V gene encodes CDR1 SEHNR and CDR2 FQNEAQ (reference sequence). The CDR3 here is CASSGGDTGWKTQYF. The DNA of the CDR3 is TGTGCCAGCAGCGGGGGGGACACGGGGTGGAAGACCCAGTACTTC.

The chain carries TRBV10-3 and TRBJ2-3; 9 bases are a match to TRBD2. CDR3 length equals 14 residues. The trim removed 6 bases at V and 2 bases at J, leaving 3 bases unmatched. Germline values: CDR1 ENHRY, CDR2 SYGVKD. The chain's CDR3 is CAIRRLAATDTQYF. The CDR3 DNA reads as TGTGCCATCAGGAGACTAGCGGCCACAGATACGCAGTATTTT.

This chain joins TRBV15 and TRBJ2-1, with 7 bases identical to TRBD1. The CDR3 contains 15 residues. The germline CDR1 and CDR2 sequences are LNHNV and YYDKDF (reference sequence). V lost 4 bases, J lost 10 bases, and 13 bases stayed unmatched. CDR3 in DNA: TGTGCCACCAGCAATGACAGGGTTTTTGTCCGGGAGCAGTTCTTC. This gives the protein CATSNDRVFVREQFF.

This clone was counted once. Here the CDR3 reads CASSLRRNTEAFF. The CDR3 DNA reads as TGTGCCAGCAGCTTGCGAAGGAACACTGAAGCTTTCTTT. This chain joins TRBV7-8 and TRBJ1-1; D is unclear. This CDR3 spans 13 amino acids. CDR1 SGHVS and CDR2 FQNEAQ come from the germline V gene. Deletions cut 3 bases from V and 1 base from J, with 6 bases between.

The rearrangement joins TRBV6-6 to TRBJ2-7, with 7 bases matching TRBD1. The germline V gene encodes CDR1 MNHNY and CDR2 SVGAGI (reference sequence). This CDR3 has 15 amino acids. The trim removed 5 bases at V and 3 bases at J, leaving 10 bases unmatched. In DNA form, the CDR3 reads TGTGCCAGCAGTCTCGACAGGGACCGCCTCTACGAGCAGTACTTC. Protein sequence: CASSLDRDRLYEQYF.

The CDR3 bases are TGTGCCAGCTCACCCACGGAGAGGCAGTTCTTC. Protein: CASSPTERQFF. The chain joins TRBV18 to TRBJ2-1, with D hard to call. The CDR3 spans 11 residues. Germline-derived CDR1 and CDR2 are KGHSH and LQKENI. Deletions cut 3 bases from V and 12 bases from J, with 9 bases between.